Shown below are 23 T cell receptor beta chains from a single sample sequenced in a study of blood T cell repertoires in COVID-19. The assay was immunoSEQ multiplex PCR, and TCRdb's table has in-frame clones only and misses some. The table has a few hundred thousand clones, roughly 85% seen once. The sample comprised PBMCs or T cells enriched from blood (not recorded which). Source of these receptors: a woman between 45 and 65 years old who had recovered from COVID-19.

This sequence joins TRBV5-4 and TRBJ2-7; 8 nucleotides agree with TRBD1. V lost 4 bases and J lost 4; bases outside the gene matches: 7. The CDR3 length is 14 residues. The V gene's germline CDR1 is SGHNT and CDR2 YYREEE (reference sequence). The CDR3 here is CASSQRTGSYEQYF. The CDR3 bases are TGTGCCAGCAGCCAGAGGACAGGGTCTTACGAGCAGTACTTC.

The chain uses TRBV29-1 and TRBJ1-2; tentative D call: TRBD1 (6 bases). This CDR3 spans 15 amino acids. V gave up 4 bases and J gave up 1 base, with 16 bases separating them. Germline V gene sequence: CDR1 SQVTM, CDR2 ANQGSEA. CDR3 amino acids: CSVGTGPPFNYGYTF. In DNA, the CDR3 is TGCAGCGTTGGAACAGGGCCCCCCTTTAACTATGGCTACACCTTC. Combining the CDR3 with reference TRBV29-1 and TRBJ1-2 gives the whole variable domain SAVISQKPSRDICQRGTSLTIQCQVDSQVTMMFWYRQQPGQSLTLIATANQGSEATYESGFVIDKFPISRPNLTFSTLTVSNMSPEDSSIYLCSVGTGPPFNYGYTFGSGTRLTVV.

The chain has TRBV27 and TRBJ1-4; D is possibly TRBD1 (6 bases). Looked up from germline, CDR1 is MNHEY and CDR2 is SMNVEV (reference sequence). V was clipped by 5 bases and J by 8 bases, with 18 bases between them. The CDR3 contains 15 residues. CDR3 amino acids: CASSPTGNIWEKLFF. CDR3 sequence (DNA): TGTGCCAGCAGTCCTACAGGGAACATTTGGGAAAAACTGTTTTTT. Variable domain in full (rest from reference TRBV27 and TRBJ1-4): EAQVTQNPRYLITVTGKKLTVTCSQNMNHEYMSWYRQDPGLGLRQIYYSMNVEVTDKGDVPEGYKVSRKEKRNFPLILESPSPNQTSLYFCASSPTGNIWEKLFFGSGTQLSVL.

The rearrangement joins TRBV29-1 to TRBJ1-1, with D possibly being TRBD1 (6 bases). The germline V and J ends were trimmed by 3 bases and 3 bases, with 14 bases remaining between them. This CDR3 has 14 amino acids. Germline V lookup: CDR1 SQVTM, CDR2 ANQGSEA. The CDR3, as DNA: TGCAGCGTTGACCAACAGGGTCAGTACACTGAAGCTTTCTTT. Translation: CSVDQQGQYTEAFF.

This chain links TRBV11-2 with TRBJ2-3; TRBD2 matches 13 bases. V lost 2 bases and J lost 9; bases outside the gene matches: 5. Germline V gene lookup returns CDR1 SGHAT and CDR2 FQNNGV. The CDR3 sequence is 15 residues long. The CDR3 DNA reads TGTGCCAGCAGCTTATTGGGGACTAGCGGGATAACGCAGTATTTT. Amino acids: CASSLLGTSGITQYF.

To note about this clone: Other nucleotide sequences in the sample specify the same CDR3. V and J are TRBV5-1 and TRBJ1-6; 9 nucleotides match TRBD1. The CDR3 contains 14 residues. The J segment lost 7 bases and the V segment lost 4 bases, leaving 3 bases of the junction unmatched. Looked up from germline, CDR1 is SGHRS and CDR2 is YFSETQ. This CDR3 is CASSPGQGNSPLHF. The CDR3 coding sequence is TGCGCCAGCAGCCCGGGACAGGGCAATTCACCCCTCCACTTT.

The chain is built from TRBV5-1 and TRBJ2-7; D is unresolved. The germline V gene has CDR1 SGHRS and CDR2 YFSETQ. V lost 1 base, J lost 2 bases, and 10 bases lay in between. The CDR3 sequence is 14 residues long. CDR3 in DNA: TGCGCCAGCAGCTTGACAGTCTCTACCTACGAGCAGTACTTC. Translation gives CASSLTVSTYEQYF.

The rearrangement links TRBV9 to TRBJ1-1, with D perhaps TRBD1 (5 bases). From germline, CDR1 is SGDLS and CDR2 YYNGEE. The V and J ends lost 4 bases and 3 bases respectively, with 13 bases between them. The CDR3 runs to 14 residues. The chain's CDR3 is CASSLYQGDTEAFF. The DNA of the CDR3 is TGTGCCAGCAGCCTTTACCAGGGTGACACTGAAGCTTTCTTT.

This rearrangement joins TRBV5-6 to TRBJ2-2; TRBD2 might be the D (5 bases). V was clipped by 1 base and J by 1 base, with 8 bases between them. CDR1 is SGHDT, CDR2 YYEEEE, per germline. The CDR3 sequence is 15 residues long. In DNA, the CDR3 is TGTGCCAGCAGCTTGTCGGGGATGAACACCGGGGAGCTGTTTTTT. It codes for CASSLSGMNTGELFF.

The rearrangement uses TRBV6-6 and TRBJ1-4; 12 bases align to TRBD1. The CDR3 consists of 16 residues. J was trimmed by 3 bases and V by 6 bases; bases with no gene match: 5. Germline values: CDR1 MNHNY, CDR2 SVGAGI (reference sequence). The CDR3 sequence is CASSGTGGLANEKLFF. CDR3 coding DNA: TGTGCCAGCAGCGGGACAGGGGGCTTAGCTAATGAAAAACTGTTTTTT.

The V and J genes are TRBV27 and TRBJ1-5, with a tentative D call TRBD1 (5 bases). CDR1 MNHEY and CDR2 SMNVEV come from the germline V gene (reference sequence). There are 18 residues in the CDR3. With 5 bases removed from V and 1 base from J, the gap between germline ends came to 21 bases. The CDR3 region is CASSPLSPYRNSNQPQHF. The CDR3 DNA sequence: TGTGCCAGCAGTCCCCTAAGTCCCTACAGGAACAGCAATCAGCCCCAGCATTTT.

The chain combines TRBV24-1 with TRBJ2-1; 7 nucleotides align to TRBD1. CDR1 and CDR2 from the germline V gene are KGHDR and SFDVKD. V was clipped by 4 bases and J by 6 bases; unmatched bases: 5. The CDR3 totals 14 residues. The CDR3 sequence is CATSDPPGGNEQFF. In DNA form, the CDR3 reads TGTGCCACCAGTGACCCCCCAGGGGGCAATGAGCAGTTCTTC.

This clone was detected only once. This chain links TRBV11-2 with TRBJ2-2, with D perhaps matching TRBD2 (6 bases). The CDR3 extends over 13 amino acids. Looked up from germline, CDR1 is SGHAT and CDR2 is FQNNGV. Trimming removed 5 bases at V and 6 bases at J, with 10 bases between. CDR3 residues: CASSRRVAGELFF. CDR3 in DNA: TGTGCCAGCAGCCGGAGGGTGGCCGGGGAGCTGTTTTTT.

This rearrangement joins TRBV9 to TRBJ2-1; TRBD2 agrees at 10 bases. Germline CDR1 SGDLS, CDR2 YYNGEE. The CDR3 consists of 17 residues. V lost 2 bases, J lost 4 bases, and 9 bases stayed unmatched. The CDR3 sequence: CASSVGLADNRYNEQFF. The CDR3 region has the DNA TGTGCCAGCAGCGTCGGACTAGCGGATAATCGTTACAATGAGCAGTTCTTC.

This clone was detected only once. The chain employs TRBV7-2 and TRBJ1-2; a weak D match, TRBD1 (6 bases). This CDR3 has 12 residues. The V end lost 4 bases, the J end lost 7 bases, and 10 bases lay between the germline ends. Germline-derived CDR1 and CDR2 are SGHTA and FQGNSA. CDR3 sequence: CASSWGQGGYTF. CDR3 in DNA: TGTGCCAGCAGCTGGGGGCAGGGTGGCTACACCTTC. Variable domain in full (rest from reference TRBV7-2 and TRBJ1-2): GAGVSQSPSNKVTEKGKDVELRCDPISGHTALYWYRQSLGQGLEFLIYFQGNSAPDKSGLPSDRFSAERTGGSVSTLTIQRTQQEDSAVYLCASSWGQGGYTFGSGTRLTVV.

CDR3 sequence reads: CASSDNRGGEKLFF. In DNA form, the CDR3 reads TGTGCCAGCAGCGACAACAGGGGTGGCGAAAAACTGTTTTTT. The chain combines TRBV7-9 with TRBJ1-4; 7 bases are shared with TRBD1. The CDR3 totals 14 residues. With V trimmed by 5 bases and J by 8 bases, 8 bases remained unmatched. The germline CDR1 and CDR2 sequences are SEHNR and FQNEAQ (reference sequence).

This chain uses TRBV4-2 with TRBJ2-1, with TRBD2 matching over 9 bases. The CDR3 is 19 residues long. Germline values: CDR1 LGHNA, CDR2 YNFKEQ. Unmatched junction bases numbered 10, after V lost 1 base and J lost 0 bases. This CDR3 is CASSQVSSSGVSSYNEQFF. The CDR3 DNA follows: TGTGCCAGCAGCCAAGTATCGTCTAGCGGGGTTAGCTCCTACAATGAGCAGTTCTTC.

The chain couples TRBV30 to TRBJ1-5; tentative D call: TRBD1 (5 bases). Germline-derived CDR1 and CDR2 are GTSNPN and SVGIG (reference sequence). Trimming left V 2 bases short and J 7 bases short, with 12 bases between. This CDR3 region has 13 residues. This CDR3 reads CAWSMGPGQPQHF. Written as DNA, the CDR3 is TGTGCCTGGAGTATGGGGCCGGGCCAGCCCCAGCATTTT.

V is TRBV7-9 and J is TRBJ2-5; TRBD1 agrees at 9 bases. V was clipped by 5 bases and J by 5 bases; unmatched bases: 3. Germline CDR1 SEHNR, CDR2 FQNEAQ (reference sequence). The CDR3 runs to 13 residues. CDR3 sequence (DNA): TGTGCCAGCAGCCCCACAGGGGGCGAGACCCAGTACTTC. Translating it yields CASSPTGGETQYF.

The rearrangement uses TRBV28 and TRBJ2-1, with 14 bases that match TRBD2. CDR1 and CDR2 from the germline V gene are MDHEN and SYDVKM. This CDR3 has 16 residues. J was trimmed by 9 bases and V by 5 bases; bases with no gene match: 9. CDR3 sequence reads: CASSPRTSGRKVEQFF. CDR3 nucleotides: TGTGCCAGCAGTCCACGGACTAGCGGGAGGAAGGTTGAGCAGTTCTTC.

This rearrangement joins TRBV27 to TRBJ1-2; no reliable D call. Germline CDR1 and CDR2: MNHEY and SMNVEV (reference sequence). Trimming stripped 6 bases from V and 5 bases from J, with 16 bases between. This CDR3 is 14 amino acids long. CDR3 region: CASSFSSGGYGYTF. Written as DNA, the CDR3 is TGTGCCAGCAGCTTTTCGTCGGGAGGTTATGGCTACACCTTC.

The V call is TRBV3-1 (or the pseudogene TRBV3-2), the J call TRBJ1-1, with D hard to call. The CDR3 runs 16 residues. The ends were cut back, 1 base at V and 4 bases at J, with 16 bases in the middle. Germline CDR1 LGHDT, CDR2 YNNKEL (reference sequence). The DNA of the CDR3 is TGTGCCAGCAGCCAAGGACTGGCGGGCTTTGGCACTGAAGCTTTCTTT. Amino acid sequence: CASSQGLAGFGTEAFF.

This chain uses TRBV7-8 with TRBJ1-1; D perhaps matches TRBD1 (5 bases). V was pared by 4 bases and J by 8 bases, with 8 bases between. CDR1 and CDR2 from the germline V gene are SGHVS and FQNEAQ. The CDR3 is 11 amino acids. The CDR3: CASSWAGEAFF. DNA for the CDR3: TGTGCCAGCAGCTGGGCAGGGGAAGCTTTCTTT.